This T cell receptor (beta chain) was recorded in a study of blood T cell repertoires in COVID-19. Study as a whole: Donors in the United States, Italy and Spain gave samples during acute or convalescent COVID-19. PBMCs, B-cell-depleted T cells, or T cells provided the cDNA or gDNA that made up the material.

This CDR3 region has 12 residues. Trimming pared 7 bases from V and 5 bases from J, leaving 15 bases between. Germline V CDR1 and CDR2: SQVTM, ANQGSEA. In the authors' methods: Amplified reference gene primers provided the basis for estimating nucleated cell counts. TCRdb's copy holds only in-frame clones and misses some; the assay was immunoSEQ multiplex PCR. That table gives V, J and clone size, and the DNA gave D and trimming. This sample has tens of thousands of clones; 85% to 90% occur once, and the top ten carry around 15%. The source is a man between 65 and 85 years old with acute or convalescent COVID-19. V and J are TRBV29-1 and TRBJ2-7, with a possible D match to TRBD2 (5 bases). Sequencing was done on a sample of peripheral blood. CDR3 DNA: TGCAGCGCTAGCTCATGGATCGACGAGCAGTACTTC. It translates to CSASSWIDEQYF.